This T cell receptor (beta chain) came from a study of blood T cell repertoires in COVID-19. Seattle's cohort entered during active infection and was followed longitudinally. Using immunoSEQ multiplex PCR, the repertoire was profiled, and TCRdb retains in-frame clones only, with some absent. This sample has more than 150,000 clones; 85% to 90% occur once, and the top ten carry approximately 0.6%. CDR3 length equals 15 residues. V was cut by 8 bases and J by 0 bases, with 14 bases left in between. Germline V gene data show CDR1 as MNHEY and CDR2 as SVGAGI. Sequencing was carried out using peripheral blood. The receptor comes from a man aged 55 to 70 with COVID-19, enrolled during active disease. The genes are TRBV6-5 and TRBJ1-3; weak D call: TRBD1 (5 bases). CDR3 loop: CASGGGLASGNTIYF. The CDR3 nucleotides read TGTGCCAGCGGGGGGGGACTCGCCTCTGGAAACACCATATATTTT.